This T cell receptor beta chain was found in a study of T-cell memory formation after mild COVID-19. Study as a whole: Clusters were largely donor specific.

The sample holds a few counts of this clonotype. CDR1 and CDR2 from the germline V gene are SGHRS and YFSETQ. Trimming removed 4 bases at V and 3 bases at J, with 10 bases between. CDR3 length equals 13 residues. TCRdb re-called the 5' RACE reads through MiXCR, storing one row per CDR3 protein. Here the sample spans around 430,000 distinct CDR3 sequences, more than 15% being singletons. This chain links TRBV5-1 with TRBJ2-5; a possible D gene is TRBD1 (6 bases). Sequenced: PBMCs or a T cell subset sorted from them (not recorded which). The receptor's source is a man aged 18 to 29 who had mild COVID-19 (a few samples of this study predate the infection). Cell type and time point are not known. The CDR3 bases are TGCGCCAGCAGCCGACAGGAAAAAGAGACCCAGTACTTC. Its translation: CASSRQEKETQYF.